A selection of T cell receptor beta chains follows, all from one sample in a study of blood T cell repertoires in COVID-19. The protocol was immunoSEQ multiplex PCR, while the TCRdb copy is restricted to in-frame clones and leaves out a portion. The sample shows just over 350,000 clones, about 90% of them seen only once. The material sequenced was PBMCs or T cells enriched from blood (not recorded which). The origin of the receptors is a woman in her 30s who had recovered from COVID-19. Each CDR3 is given with its conserved first and last residue. A D gene is named only where the DNA matches it firmly. Clone size is not always given. Where it is, it says once, few, many or a class for expanded clones.

D gene	V gene	clone size	J gene	CDR3 protein	CDR3 DNA
TRBD1	TRBV7-9	NA	TRBJ1-2	CASSAASGTANYGYTF	TGTGCCAGCAGCGCCGCCTCCGGGACAGCCAACTATGGCTACACCTTC
NA	TRBV15	NA	TRBJ1-1	CATSRDTGKAFF	TGTGCCACCAGCAGAGATACGGGAAAAGCTTTCTTT
NA	TRBV5-1	NA	TRBJ1-2	CASRFTQGSEGYTF	TGCGCCAGCAGATTCACACAGGGATCAGAGGGCTACACCTTC
NA	TRBV6-5	NA	TRBJ1-5	CASSLIEGDQPQHF	TGTGCCAGCAGCCTAATCGAGGGGGATCAGCCCCAGCATTTT
TRBD1	TRBV7-9	NA	TRBJ1-3	CASSPGTGTDTIYF	TGTGCCAGCAGCCCCGGGACAGGGACAGACACCATATATTTT
NA	TRBV18	NA	TRBJ1-1	CASSPPSRDTEAFF	TGTGCCAGCTCACCACCTAGCAGGGACACTGAAGCTTTCTTT
TRBD2	TRBV15	NA	TRBJ2-3	CATSRVTGGGSDTQYF	TGTGCCACCAGCAGAGTCACGGGAGGAGGGTCAGATACGCAGTATTTT
NA	TRBV5-6	NA	TRBJ1-1	CASSRKQGWNTEAFF	TGTGCCAGCAGCCGCAAACAGGGTTGGAACACTGAAGCTTTCTTT
NA	TRBV7-8	NA	TRBJ2-7	CASSSLGGSPPYEQYF	TGTGCCAGCAGCTCTTTGGGGGGTAGCCCGCCCTACGAGCAGTACTTC
TRBD2	TRBV28	once	TRBJ2-1	CASSLPNGLALYNEQFF	TGTGCCAGCAGTTTACCGAACGGACTAGCGCTATACAATGAGCAGTTCTTC
TRBD2	TRBV19	NA	TRBJ2-1	CASSKELAGGLSEQFF	TGTGCCAGTAGCAAAGAACTAGCGGGGGGGCTTTCCGAGCAGTTCTTC
NA	TRBV7-2	NA	TRBJ2-5	CASSLAGPGETQYF	TGTGCCAGCAGCTTAGCGGGGCCCGGAGAGACCCAGTACTTC
TRBD2	TRBV5-1	NA	TRBJ2-3	CASSLLAGGPSDTQYF	TGCGCCAGCAGCTTACTAGCGGGGGGGCCGTCAGATACGCAGTATTTT
NA	TRBV27	NA	TRBJ1-1	CASSPGLMNTEAFF	TGTGCCAGCAGTCCGGGACTGATGAACACTGAAGCTTTCTTT
NA	TRBV6-5	once	TRBJ2-5	CASSYTTGIQETQYF	TGTGCCAGCAGTTACACAACAGGGATACAAGAGACCCAGTACTTC
TRBD1	TRBV28	few	TRBJ1-4	CASRAGDSPATNEKLFF	TGTGCCAGCAGGGCTGGGGACAGCCCTGCAACTAATGAAAAACTGTTTTTT
TRBD1	TRBV28	NA	TRBJ1-6	CASSLGQGHSPLHF	TGTGCCAGCAGTTTAGGACAGGGCCATTCACCCCTCCACTTT
NA	TRBV2	NA	TRBJ1-1	CASSESGPGNTEAFF	TGTGCCAGCAGTGAAAGCGGGCCGGGGAACACTGAAGCTTTCTTT
NA	TRBV7-9	NA	TRBJ2-2	CASSLAGSTGELFF	TGTGCCAGCAGTCTCGCCGGGTCCACCGGGGAGCTGTTTTTT
NA	TRBV6-4	NA	TRBJ2-3	CASSLEGGTDTQYF	TGTGCCAGCAGCCTGGAGGGAGGCACAGATACGCAGTATTTT
NA	TRBV7-9	NA	TRBJ2-2	CASSLVRQGSGELFF	TGTGCCAGCAGCTTAGTCCGTCAGGGCTCCGGGGAGCTGTTTTTT
NA	TRBV11-2	NA	TRBJ2-6	CASSRLRNYTGANVLTF	TGTGCCAGCAGTCGTCTTCGAAACTATACTGGGGCCAACGTCCTGACTTTC
NA	TRBV5-8	NA	TRBJ1-2	CASSFGSGNSYGYTF	TGTGCCAGCAGCTTTGGTTCGGGGAACAGCTATGGCTACACCTTC
NA	TRBV2	NA	TRBJ2-5	CASSGQAGAETQYF	TGTGCCAGCAGCGGACAAGCGGGTGCTGAGACCCAGTACTTC
TRBD1	TRBV30	NA	TRBJ2-7	CAWSPRGQGASYEQYF	TGTGCCTGGAGCCCACGCGGACAGGGGGCCTCCTACGAGCAGTACTTC
NA	TRBV5-5	NA	TRBJ1-2	CASSLAMTGNYGYTF	TGTGCCAGCAGCTTGGCAATGACAGGAAACTATGGCTACACCTTC
NA	TRBV5-1	NA	TRBJ2-5	CASSLGTNQETQYF	TGCGCCAGCAGCTTGGGGACTAACCAAGAGACCCAGTACTTC
TRBD2	TRBV2	NA	TRBJ2-7	CASRASSGSSNEQYF	TGTGCCAGCAGGGCGTCTAGCGGGAGTTCTAACGAGCAGTACTTC
NA	TRBV9	NA	TRBJ2-1	CASTSWGDLTNEQFF	TGTGCCAGCACCTCCTGGGGGGACCTTACAAATGAGCAGTTCTTC
NA	TRBV30	NA	TRBJ1-2	CAWSEGGSYTF	TGTGCCTGGAGTGAAGGGGGATCCTACACCTTC
TRBD1	TRBV29-1	NA	TRBJ1-2	CSVGPGTGASGYTF	TGCAGCGTTGGCCCCGGGACAGGGGCAAGTGGCTACACCTTC
TRBD2	TRBV2	NA	TRBJ2-3	CASTPSGVTDTQYF	TGTGCCAGCACCCCTAGCGGGGTCACAGATACGCAGTATTTT
NA	TRBV27	NA	TRBJ2-5	CASSSRYQETQYF	TGTGCCAGCAGTTCCCGGTACCAAGAGACCCAGTACTTC
TRBD2	TRBV25-1	NA	TRBJ2-2	CASTPSGRTGELFF	TGTGCCAGCACCCCTAGCGGGCGTACCGGGGAGCTGTTTTTT
TRBD2	TRBV6-5	NA	TRBJ2-1	CASSYWTSGTNEQFF	TGTGCCAGCAGTTACTGGACTAGCGGAACCAATGAGCAGTTCTTC
TRBD2	TRBV3-1/TRBV3-2	NA	TRBJ2-3	CASSVRLAGPSTDTQYF	TGTGCCAGCAGCGTAAGACTAGCGGGACCTAGCACAGATACGCAGTATTTT
TRBD2	TRBV7-9	NA	TRBJ2-1	CASSYSGGAENEQFF	TGTGCCAGCAGCTATAGCGGGGGGGCCGAGAATGAGCAGTTCTTC
NA	TRBV3-1/TRBV3-2	NA	TRBJ1-1	CASSQAGGTEAFF	TGTGCCAGCAGCCAAGCTGGAGGCACTGAAGCTTTCTTT
TRBD1	TRBV6-5	NA	TRBJ1-5	CASKKDRAGQPQHF	TGTGCCAGCAAAAAGGACAGGGCCGGTCAGCCCCAGCATTTT
TRBD1	TRBV28	NA	TRBJ2-7	CASSLRDRASYEQYF	TGTGCCAGCAGTTTAAGGGACAGAGCCTCCTACGAGCAGTACTTC
TRBD1	TRBV2	NA	TRBJ1-2	CASSRDREGGYTF	TGTGCCAGCAGCCGGGACAGGGAAGGTGGCTACACCTTC
TRBD1	TRBV30	NA	TRBJ1-5	CAWSALTGNQPQHF	TGTGCCTGGAGTGCCCTGACAGGGAATCAGCCCCAGCATTTT
TRBD1	TRBV18	NA	TRBJ1-3	CASSTGQGSGNTIYF	TGTGCCAGCTCAACGGGACAGGGTTCTGGAAACACCATATATTTT
TRBD1	TRBV6-1	NA	TRBJ1-1	CASSDLLGTGWPEAFF	TGTGCCAGCAGTGACCTCTTGGGGACAGGGTGGCCTGAAGCTTTCTTT